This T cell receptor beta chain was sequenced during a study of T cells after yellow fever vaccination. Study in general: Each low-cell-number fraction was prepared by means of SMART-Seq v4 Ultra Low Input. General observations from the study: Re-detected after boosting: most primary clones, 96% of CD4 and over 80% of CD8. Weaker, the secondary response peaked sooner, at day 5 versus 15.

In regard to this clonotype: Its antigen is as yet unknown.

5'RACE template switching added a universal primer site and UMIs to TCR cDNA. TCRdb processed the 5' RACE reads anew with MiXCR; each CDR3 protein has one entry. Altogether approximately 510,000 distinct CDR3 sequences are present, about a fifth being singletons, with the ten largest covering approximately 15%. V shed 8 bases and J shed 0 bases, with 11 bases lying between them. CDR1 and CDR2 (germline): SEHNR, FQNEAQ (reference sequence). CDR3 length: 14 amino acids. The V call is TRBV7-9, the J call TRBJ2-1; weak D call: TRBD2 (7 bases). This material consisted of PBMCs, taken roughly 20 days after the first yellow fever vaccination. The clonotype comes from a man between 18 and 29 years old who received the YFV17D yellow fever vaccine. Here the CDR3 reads CASEGGGSYNEQFF. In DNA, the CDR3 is TGTGCCAGCGAGGGGGGGGGCTCCTACAATGAGCAGTTCTTC. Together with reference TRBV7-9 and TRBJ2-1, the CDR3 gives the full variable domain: DTGVSQNPRHKITKRGQNVTFRCDPISEHNRLYWYRQTLGQGPEFLTYFQNEAQLEKSRLLSDRFSAERPKGSFSTLEIQRTEQGDSAMYLCASEGGGSYNEQFFGPGTRLTVL.